The clone carrying this T cell receptor (beta chain) was counted only a few times. Antigen unknown. V was shortened by 7 bases and J by 6 bases, with 18 bases between the two germline ends. The CDR3 has 15 amino acids. CDR1 SNHLY and CDR2 FYNNEI come from the germline V gene. The sample comes from a study of T cells in Graves' hyperthyroidism and ophthalmopathy. Study conclusions and caveats: In blood, most of the thyroid clonotypes expanded above 0.001 were also present. In validation, the model predicted ophthalmopathy. These predictions came a median around 5.9 months before onset.

TCR beta CDR3 region amplification was performed from RNA transcripts. Carried out on the TCR CDR3, a first-round RT-PCR used the HTBI primer set. Via MiXCR, TCRdb re-called the multiplex PCR reads, giving one row per CDR3 protein. The sample yields about 500,000 distinct CDR3 sequences, roughly a sixth seen once. This TCR was sampled from a woman under 40 with Graves' ophthalmopathy. The sample comprised blood. This chain uses TRBV2 with TRBJ2-2; possible D gene TRBD2, 5 bases. The CDR3 loop is CASTPERPGAGELFF. The CDR3 DNA sequence: TGTGCCAGCACCCCCGAAAGGCCCGGGGCCGGGGAGCTGTTTTTT.